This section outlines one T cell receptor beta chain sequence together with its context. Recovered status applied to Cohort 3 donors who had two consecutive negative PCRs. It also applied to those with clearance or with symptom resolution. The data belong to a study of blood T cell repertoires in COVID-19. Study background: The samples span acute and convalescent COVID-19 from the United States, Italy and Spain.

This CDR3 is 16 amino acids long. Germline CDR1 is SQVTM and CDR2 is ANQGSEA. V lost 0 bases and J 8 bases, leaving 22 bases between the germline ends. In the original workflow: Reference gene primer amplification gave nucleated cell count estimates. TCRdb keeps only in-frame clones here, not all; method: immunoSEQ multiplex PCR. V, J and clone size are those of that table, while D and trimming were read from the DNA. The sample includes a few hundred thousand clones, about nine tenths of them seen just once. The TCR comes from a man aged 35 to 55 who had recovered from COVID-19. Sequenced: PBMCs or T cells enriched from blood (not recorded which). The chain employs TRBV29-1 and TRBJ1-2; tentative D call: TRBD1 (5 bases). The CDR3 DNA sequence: TGCAGCGTTGAAGATCCCGGGCGGGACCGGAGGTGGGGCTACACCTTC. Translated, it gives CSVEDPGRDRRWGYTF.